This entry is about one T cell receptor (beta chain). Other DNA sequences within the sample encode an identical CDR3. The CDR3 loop spans 14 amino acids. Germline V gene lookup returns CDR1 GTSNPN and CDR2 SVGIG (reference sequence). With V trimmed by 0 bases and J by 0 bases, 1 base remained unmatched. The entry originates in a study of control samples from healthy donors and cancer patients. TCRdb's copy holds only in-frame clones and misses some; the assay was immunoSEQ multiplex PCR. The data hold hundreds of thousands of clones, with almost 85% observed a single time. The receptor was isolated from an older woman with lung cancer. The chain has TRBV30 and TRBJ2-7; 8 bases are a match to TRBD2. The sample consisted of PBMCs. In nucleotides, the CDR3 is TGTGCCTGGAGTGTCGGGGGGGCCTCCTACGAGCAGTACTTC. Its translation: CAWSVGGASYEQYF.